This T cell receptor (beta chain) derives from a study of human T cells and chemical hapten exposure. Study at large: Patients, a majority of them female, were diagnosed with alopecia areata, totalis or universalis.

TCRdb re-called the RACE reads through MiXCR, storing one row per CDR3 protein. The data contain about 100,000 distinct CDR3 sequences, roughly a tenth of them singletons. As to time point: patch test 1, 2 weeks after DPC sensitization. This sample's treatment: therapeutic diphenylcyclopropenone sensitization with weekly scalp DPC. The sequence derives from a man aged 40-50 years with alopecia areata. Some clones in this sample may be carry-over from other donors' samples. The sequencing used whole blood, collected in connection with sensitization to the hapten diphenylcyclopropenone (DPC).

CDR3 amino acids: CASSGRRGTGGAVREQYF. The CDR3 DNA reads TGTGCCAGCAGCGGGCGTCGCGGGACAGGGGGCGCGGTCAGGGAGCAGTACTTC. The chain recombines TRBV28 with TRBJ2-7, with TRBD1 matching 12 bases. The germline CDR1 and CDR2 sequences are MDHEN and SYDVKM. There are 18 residues in the CDR3. The ends lost 6 bases at V and 7 bases at J; junction bases unmatched: 19.